The 18 T cell receptor beta chains listed next were all sequenced from one sample in a study of CXCR3-negative and CXCR3-positive naive CD8 T cells. Libraries were UMI-labeled 5' RACE TRB cDNA. Reprocessing the 5' RACE reads, TCRdb reports a single entry for every CDR3 protein and omits DNA. With about 48,000 distinct CDR3 sequences in the sample, the ten largest clones hold roughly 15%. Material for sequencing was memory CD8+ T cells from blood. All receptors derive from a human donor in good health. Some clones in this sample may be carry-over from other donors' samples.

This sequence joins TRBV6-5 and TRBJ2-1. The CDR3 consists of 13 residues. Germline CDR1 is MNHEY and CDR2 is SVGAGI. The CDR3 is CASSSAAYNEQFF.

J is TRBJ2-7 and V is TRBV5-8; the TRBD1 assignment by TCRdb is unverifiable without DNA. This CDR3 spans 13 amino acids. In germline, CDR1 is SGHTS, CDR2 YDEGEE. The CDR3: CASSGDRSYEQYF.

This chain joins TRBV7-9 and TRBJ1-1; as DNA is missing, the TRBD1 call by TCRdb cannot be tested. In germline, CDR1 is SEHNR, CDR2 FQNEAQ (reference sequence). CDR3 length equals 14 residues. The CDR3 protein is CASSLPGLNTEAFF.

The rearrangement links TRBV7-6 to TRBJ2-2; TCRdb names TRBD1, which stays unverified in the absence of DNA. CDR1 and CDR2 (germline): SGHVS, FNYEAQ. The CDR3 is 15 residues long. The CDR3 is CASSSTGGEAGELFF.

V usage is TRBV7-9 and J usage is TRBJ2-7; TCRdb designates TRBD1, a call that cannot be tested without DNA. Germline V gene sequence: CDR1 SEHNR, CDR2 FQNEAQ (reference sequence). This CDR3 is built from 15 residues. CDR3 region: CASSAPGTESYEQYF.

This chain's CDR3 is CSARGSSGKETQYF. The chain combines TRBV20-1 with TRBJ2-5; the D call of TRBD2 rests on TCRdb alone, since no DNA is present to check it. Germline lookup yields CDR1 DFQATT and CDR2 SNEGSKA (reference sequence). The CDR3 is made up of 14 amino acids.

The chain joins TRBV28 to TRBJ2-1; absent DNA, TCRdb's TRBD2 call cannot be checked. In germline, CDR1 is MDHEN, CDR2 SYDVKM. CDR3 length equals 15 residues. The CDR3 protein is CATEGPTEIYNEQFF.

The rearrangement uses TRBV7-9 and TRBJ2-3; the TCRdb D gene call, TRBD1, has no DNA to confirm it. This CDR3 contains 16 residues. CDR1 SEHNR and CDR2 FQNEAQ come from the germline V gene (reference sequence). The CDR3 loop is CASSFPLAGVQDTQYF.

The V and J genes are TRBV20-1 and TRBJ2-1; the TCRdb call, TRBD2, lacks DNA for checking. CDR3 size: 14 residues. Germline V CDR1 and CDR2: DFQATT, SNEGSKA (reference sequence). The chain's CDR3 is CSAPGTSGWSEQFF.

The V call is TRBV20-1, the J call TRBJ2-4; TCRdb indicates TRBD2, and absent DNA this call remains unverified. Germline assignment: CDR1 DFQATT and CDR2 SNEGSKA (reference sequence). The CDR3 sequence is 15 residues long. The CDR3 protein is CSARPQTMSRDIQYF.

The chain employs TRBV6-6 and TRBJ1-1. Germline V gene sequence: CDR1 MNHNY, CDR2 SVGAGI (reference sequence). The CDR3 consists of 11 residues. CDR3 loop: CASSYGPEAFF.

This chain joins TRBV4-1 and TRBJ2-7. Germline loops: CDR1 MGHRA, CDR2 YSYEKL. CDR3 size: 15 residues. The CDR3 is CASSQRVLSSYEQYF.

V is TRBV6-2 or TRBV6-3 and J is TRBJ2-5; no DNA is available, so the TRBD1 call from TCRdb remains unchecked. The germline gives CDR1 MNHEY, CDR2 SVGEGT. This CDR3 has 15 amino acids. The CDR3 here is CASSTGSGGVETQYF.

The J gene is TRBJ2-1, the V gene TRBV29-1; TCRdb lists TRBD2, though no DNA is available to test this call. CDR1 is SQVTM, CDR2 ANQGSEA, per germline. The CDR3 is made up of 14 amino acids. The CDR3 region is CSVARPEEVDEQFF.

The V call is TRBV12-3 or TRBV12-4, the J call TRBJ1-3. The CDR3 is 14 amino acids. The CDR3 reads CASRREISGNTIYF.

The chain is built from TRBV5-1 and TRBJ1-4. Germline CDR1 SGHRS, CDR2 YFSETQ. This CDR3 spans 15 amino acids. The CDR3 loop is CASSLQAGLREKLFF. Complete variable domain (other parts from reference TRBV5-1 and TRBJ1-4): KAGVTQTPRYLIKTRGQQVTLSCSPISGHRSVSWYQQTPGQGLQFLFEYFSETQRNKGNFPGRFSGRQFSNSRSEMNVSTLELGDSALYLCASSLQAGLREKLFFGSGTQLSVL.

The rearrangement joins TRBV20-1 to TRBJ2-5; the TCRdb call, TRBD1, lacks DNA for checking. This CDR3 comprises 17 residues. Germline V lookup: CDR1 DFQATT, CDR2 SNEGSKA (reference sequence). CDR3 in amino acids: CSARALQETIFGETQYF.

The CDR3 protein is CASSPLDKWAQETQYF. The chain is built from TRBV27 and TRBJ2-5. Germline values: CDR1 MNHEY, CDR2 SMNVEV (reference sequence). CDR3 length equals 16 residues.